The 23 T cell receptor beta chains in this list originate from one sample, sequenced in a study of T cells in Graves' hyperthyroidism and ophthalmopathy. The CDR3 regions of TCR beta were amplified from RNA transcripts. HTBI primers were employed in a first-round RT-PCR of the TCR CDR3. MiXCR was run by TCRdb on the multiplex PCR reads, yielding one entry per CDR3 protein. The sample contains around 500,000 distinct CDR3 sequences, 22% of which appear only once. Sequencing was carried out using blood. Every receptor here comes from a woman aged 70-85 years with Graves' ophthalmopathy.

This clonotype turned up a few times. The V and J genes are TRBV7-2 and TRBJ2-7, with 7 bases identical to TRBD2. The CDR3 runs to 14 residues. CDR1 SGHTA and CDR2 FQGNSA come from the germline V gene. J gave up 9 bases and V 4 bases, and 12 bases lay outside the gene matches. In DNA, the CDR3 is TGTGCCAGCAGCTCTTCTAGCGGTTCGGCTCGGCAGTACTTC. It codes for CASSSSSGSARQYF. Complete variable domain (other parts from reference TRBV7-2 and TRBJ2-7): GAGVSQSPSNKVTEKGKDVELRCDPISGHTALYWYRQSLGQGLEFLIYFQGNSAPDKSGLPSDRFSAERTGGSVSTLTIQRTQQEDSAVYLCASSSSSGSARQYFGPGTRLTVT.

This clonotype was recorded at least ten times. This chain links TRBV7-2 with TRBJ2-4; D perhaps matches TRBD1 (7 bases). The V and J ends lost 5 bases and 2 bases respectively, with 16 bases between them. This CDR3 is built from 16 residues. The V gene's germline CDR1 is SGHTA and CDR2 FQGNSA. CDR3 residues: CASSTQGGNTKNIQYF. CDR3 nucleotide sequence: TGTGCCAGCAGCACCCAGGGGGGAAATACCAAAAACATTCAGTACTTC.

This clonotype appeared a few times. The V gene is TRBV28, the J gene TRBJ1-1; D is unresolved. The CDR3 consists of 12 residues. Germline lookup yields CDR1 MDHEN and CDR2 SYDVKM. Trimming took off 7 bases at V and 2 bases at J, with 8 bases between the two ends. This CDR3 is CASTLTNTEAFF. The CDR3 DNA follows: TGTGCCAGCACTCTTACTAACACTGAAGCTTTCTTT.

V gene TRBV3-1 combines with J gene TRBJ1-2, with D unclear. V lost 0 bases and J lost 4, with 9 bases in between. Germline CDR1 LGHDT, CDR2 YNNKEL (reference sequence). The CDR3 loop spans 14 amino acids. The CDR3 is CASSQDMRSYGYTF. The CDR3 DNA sequence: TGTGCCAGCAGCCAAGATATGCGATCCTATGGCTACACCTTC.

Written as DNA, the CDR3 is TGCGCCAGCTTTAGATCGGGGAATGAGCAGTTCTTC. Protein sequence: CASFRSGNEQFF. The V and J genes are TRBV5-1 and TRBJ2-1; possibly TRBD2 for D (5 bases). There are 12 residues in the CDR3. Germline V CDR1 and CDR2: SGHRS, YFSETQ. V was pared by 7 bases and J by 7 bases, with 12 bases between.

This sequence joins TRBV10-1 and TRBJ2-7; 7 bases align to TRBD2. The CDR3 is 14 amino acids. J lost 4 bases, V lost 3 bases, and 6 bases had no gene match. Germline V gives CDR1 WNHNN, CDR2 SYGVQD (reference sequence). The CDR3 here is CASSDPSGVYEQYF. The CDR3 DNA follows: TGCGCCAGCAGTGATCCCAGCGGGGTATACGAGCAGTACTTC.

CDR3 residues: CAISSGNSGNTIYF. DNA for the CDR3: TGTGCCATCAGTTCAGGGAACTCTGGAAACACCATATATTTT. The genes are TRBV10-3 and TRBJ1-3; D possibly corresponds to TRBD1 (5 bases). V gave up 5 bases and J gave up 0 bases, with 8 bases separating them. Germline V CDR1 and CDR2: ENHRY, SYGVKD. CDR3 length: 14 residues.

J is TRBJ2-2 and V is TRBV30, with 8 bases identical to TRBD1. CDR3 size: 13 residues. V gave up 5 bases and J gave up 9 bases; unmatched junction bases: 8. From germline, CDR1 is GTSNPN and CDR2 SVGIG (reference sequence). CDR3 DNA sequence: TGTGCCTGGTCGGGACAGGCCCCTCGGGAGCTGTTTTTT. Residues: CAWSGQAPRELFF. Full variable domain (missing parts from reference TRBV30 and TRBJ2-2): SQTIHQWPATLVQPVGSPLSLECTVEGTSNPNLYWYRQAAGRGLQLLFYSVGIGQISSEVPQNLSASRPQDRQFILSSKKLLLSDSGFYLCAWSGQAPRELFFGEGSRLTVL.

This chain uses TRBV6-2 or TRBV6-3 with TRBJ2-5; D gene uncertain. V shed 7 bases and J shed 2 bases, with 5 bases lying between them. This CDR3 comprises 11 residues. CDR1 is MNHEY, CDR2 SVGEGT, per germline. As DNA, the CDR3 is TGTGCCAGCACGGGTCAAGAGACCCAGTACTTC. This encodes CASTGQETQYF.

The chain employs TRBV7-9 and TRBJ2-2, with a weak D call TRBD1 (6 bases). V was pared by 7 bases and J by 0 bases, with 21 bases between. Germline CDR1 SEHNR, CDR2 FQNEAQ (reference sequence). The CDR3 runs to 18 residues. CDR3 protein: CASTGLGHLRANTGELFF. CDR3 nucleotide sequence: TGTGCCAGCACCGGGTTGGGACACCTTAGGGCGAACACCGGGGAGCTGTTTTTT.

This clonotype was detected a few times. The chain couples TRBV9 to TRBJ2-3, with 7 bases matching TRBD1. There are 17 residues in the CDR3. CDR1 and CDR2 (germline): SGDLS, YYNGEE. The ends lost 3 bases at V and 3 bases at J; junction bases unmatched: 13. CDR3 DNA: TGTGCCAGCAGCGGATGGATACAGGGGAGTGGGACAGATACGCAGTATTTT. Translated, it gives CASSGWIQGSGTDTQYF.

Concerning this clonotype itself: This sequence may be a read error, since a much larger clone differs from it by one base. The gene calls are TRBV7-2 and TRBJ2-1, with 11 bases matching TRBD2. This CDR3 is built from 15 residues. Per the germline V gene, CDR1 is SGHTA and CDR2 is FQGNSA. The DNA of the CDR3 is TGTGCCAACAGCCGGGGGGGTAGCGGGAGGGATGAGCAGTTCTTC. This translates into CANSRGGSGRDEQFF.

V gene TRBV6-5 combines with J gene TRBJ1-2; perhaps TRBD1 as D (6 bases). The CDR3 contains 15 residues. V dropped 5 bases and J dropped 4 bases, with 17 bases sitting between them. The V gene's germline CDR1 is MNHEY and CDR2 SVGAGI. Here the CDR3 DNA reads TGTGCCAGCAGTGCTCTGAGGGGGAACGTCTATGGCTACACCTTC. Encoded protein: CASSALRGNVYGYTF.

The sample holds a few counts of this clonotype. CDR3 DNA sequence: TGTGCCAGCAGAGGGGACTCACTCCACAATGAGCAGTTCTTC. This sequence encodes CASRGDSLHNEQFF. This chain uses TRBV6-1 with TRBJ2-1, with D maybe TRBD2 (6 bases). V was pared by 6 bases and J by 5 bases, with 14 bases between. Germline CDR1 reads MNHNS; CDR2 reads SASEGT. This CDR3 spans 14 amino acids.

The J gene is TRBJ1-1, the V gene TRBV19; tentative D call: TRBD1 (6 bases). V dropped 7 bases and J dropped 11 bases, with 20 bases sitting between them. Germline CDR1 LNHDA, CDR2 SQIVND (reference sequence). The CDR3 length is 13 residues. The CDR3 DNA is TGTGCCAGTACCCGTCAGGGTACAGGGTGGGCTTTCTTT. Translating it yields CASTRQGTGWAFF.

The rearrangement links TRBV18 to TRBJ1-1; no firm D call. CDR3 size: 14 residues. Germline loops: CDR1 KGHSH, CDR2 LQKENI. V was cut by 0 bases and J by 4 bases, with 9 bases left in between. CDR3 bases: TGTGCCAGCTCACCACCGCTACAAGGCACTGAAGCTTTCTTT. Its translation is CASSPPLQGTEAFF.

This clonotype appeared a few times. The rearrangement uses TRBV29-1 and TRBJ2-4; a weak D match, TRBD2 (6 bases). Germline V gene data show CDR1 as SQVTM and CDR2 as ANQGSEA. V was cut by 6 bases and J by 7 bases, with 22 bases left in between. The CDR3 sequence is 15 residues long. CDR3 in amino acids: CSVRRLGAGFNIQYF. The DNA of the CDR3 is TGCAGCGTCCGCAGACTCGGCGCGGGGTTTAACATTCAGTACTTC.

This clonotype was seen ten or more times. V usage is TRBV28 and J usage is TRBJ2-1, with 8 bases fitting TRBD2. Germline V gives CDR1 MDHEN, CDR2 SYDVKM. The ends lost 3 bases at V and 6 bases at J; junction bases unmatched: 4. This CDR3 has 14 amino acids. Here the CDR3 DNA reads TGTGCCAGCAGTTTCCTCGGGACTAGCAATGAGCAGTTCTTC. Protein: CASSFLGTSNEQFF. The variable domain in full, with the rest retrieved from reference TRBV28 and TRBJ2-1, is DVKVTQSSRYLVKRTGEKVFLECVQDMDHENMFWYRQDPGLGLRLIYFSYDVKMKEKGDIPEGYSVSREKKERFSLILESASTNQTSMYLCASSFLGTSNEQFFGPGTRLTVL.

This clonotype was seen more than once but under ten times. This chain connects TRBV6-2 or TRBV6-3 to TRBJ2-7, with TRBD1 matching 9 bases. V lost 7 bases and J lost 1; bases outside the gene matches: 8. The CDR3 has 15 residues. Germline CDR1 reads MNHEY; CDR2 reads SVGEGT. CDR3 nucleotides: TGTGCCAGCAATTCCCCGGGACAGGGATCCTACGAGCAGTACTTC. Its translation is CASNSPGQGSYEQYF.

Only a few counts were recorded for this clonotype. The chain employs TRBV6-1 and TRBJ1-6; D uncertain. Deletions cut 5 bases from V and 9 bases from J, with 17 bases between. There are 15 residues in the CDR3. Germline values: CDR1 MNHNS, CDR2 SASEGT. DNA for the CDR3: TGTGCCAGCAGTTACAGCGCAGGCGCCGTTTCACCCCTCCACTTT. This gives the protein CASSYSAGAVSPLHF.

As regards this clonotype: Its ends do not fully match the called genes, so a read error is possible. The chain couples TRBV15 to TRBJ2-1; D is undetermined. Germline V lookup: CDR1 LNHNV, CDR2 YYDKDF (reference sequence). The CDR3 length is 14 residues. This chain's CDR3 is CAASRDQKTVEQFF. The CDR3 coding sequence is TGTGCCGCCAGCAGAGATCAAAAGACGGTTGAGCAGTTCTTC.

This clonotype was observed a few times. The chain uses TRBV10-3 and TRBJ2-1, with 11 bases matching TRBD2. From germline, CDR1 is ENHRY and CDR2 SYGVKD. The CDR3 sequence is 16 residues long. The J segment lost 4 bases and the V segment lost 2 bases, leaving 4 bases of the junction unmatched. This chain's CDR3 is CAISEAGTSGYNEQFF. Here the CDR3 DNA reads TGTGCCATCAGTGAGGCCGGGACTAGCGGTTACAATGAGCAGTTCTTC.

This clonotype has more than one count but fewer than ten. The chain uses TRBV10-3 and TRBJ2-7; D gene uncertain. The CDR3 loop spans 17 amino acids. In germline, CDR1 is ENHRY, CDR2 SYGVKD. Trimming took 3 bases from V and 5 from J, leaving 23 bases between them. CDR3 sequence (DNA): TGTGCCATCAGTGACATGGTGGGTCGCGGAGTGGCTAACGAGCAGTACTTC. It codes for CAISDMVGRGVANEQYF.